This T cell receptor beta chain was sequenced for a study of shared clonotypes between healthy human individuals. The authors split each subset's genomic DNA evenly across several immunoSEQ plates. Assay: immunoSEQ multiplex PCR; the TCRdb copy retains only in-frame clones and omits some. The table has about half a million clones, 81% seen once. Trimming stripped 5 bases from V and 5 bases from J, with 21 bases between. Germline assignment: CDR1 SEHNR and CDR2 FQNEAQ (reference sequence). The CDR3 spans 16 residues. Free of recent acute infections or vaccinations, the donors were healthy HIV-negative adults.

The origin of this receptor is a woman between 40 and 50 years old in good health. Some clones in this sample may be carry-over from other donors' samples. Source material: PBMCs. This chain joins TRBV7-9 and TRBJ2-5, with a weak D call TRBD1 (5 bases). The CDR3 DNA sequence: TGTGCCAGCAGCCGACAAGCATCCCTGGGGCAGGAGACCCAGTACTTC. Its protein product is CASSRQASLGQETQYF.